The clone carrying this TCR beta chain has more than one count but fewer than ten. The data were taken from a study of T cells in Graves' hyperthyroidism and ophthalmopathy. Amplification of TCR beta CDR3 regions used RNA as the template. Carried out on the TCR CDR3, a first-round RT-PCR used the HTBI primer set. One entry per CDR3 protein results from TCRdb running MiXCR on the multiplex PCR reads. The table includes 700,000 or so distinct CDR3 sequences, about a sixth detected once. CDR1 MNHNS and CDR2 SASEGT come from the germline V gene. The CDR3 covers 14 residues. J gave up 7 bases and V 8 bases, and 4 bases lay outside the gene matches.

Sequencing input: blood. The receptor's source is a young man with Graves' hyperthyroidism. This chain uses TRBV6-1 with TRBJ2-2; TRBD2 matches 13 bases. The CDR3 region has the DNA TGTGCCAGCGGGACTAGCGGGATAGGCGGGGAGCTGTTTTTT. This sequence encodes CASGTSGIGGELFF.